The T cell receptor (beta chain) described here comes from a study of Ad26.COV2.S vaccination and SARS-CoV-2 variants. General study points: With respect to non-spike TCR breadth, vaccine and placebo recipients were similar. Overall T cell responses may have been underestimated by the analyses of TCR breadth and depth.

As regards this clone: Antigen unknown.

Here immunoSEQ multiplex PCR was the method, and the copy in TCRdb shows in-frame clones only, minus some. The table has approximately 350,000 clones, over 75% seen once. Treatment noted: around 19 received Ad26.COV2.S at low or high dose, single or two shots; roughly five received placebo; per-sample allocation not given. Vaccine and placebo recipients were sampled on day 63 after the first injection. Cohort 1b enrolled adults aged 18-55 years in Boston. CDR3 size: 15 residues. V lost 0 bases, J lost 9 bases, and 15 bases lay in between. Germline-derived CDR1 and CDR2 are LGHNA and YNFKEQ. The chain links TRBV4-2 to TRBJ1-5, with D tentatively TRBD1 (5 bases). The sample consisted of peripheral blood, taken in a trial of Ad26.COV2.S vaccine versus placebo. This receptor was identified in a person between 18 and 60 years old who received the Ad26.COV2.S COVID-19 vaccine or a placebo. This CDR3 is CASSQEVGGGRPQHF. CDR3 DNA: TGTGCCAGCAGCCAAGAGGTGGGGGGGGGACGGCCCCAGCATTTT.